Detailed here is one TCR beta chain. These data belong to a study of shared clonotypes between healthy human individuals. Data came from immunoSEQ multiplex PCR; TCRdb stores just in-frame clones and leaves some out. The sample includes 2 million to 2.5 million clones, just under 95% seen only once; the top ten take 0.3% to 0.4%. Germline V gene sequence: CDR1 MNHNY, CDR2 SVGAGI (reference sequence). Trimming removed 7 bases from V and 5 bases from J, with 11 bases in between. The CDR3 totals 13 residues. The sequencing sample was made of naive CD4+ T cells from PBMCs. Subset reported: CD45RA+ positively selected. V gene TRBV6-6 combines with J gene TRBJ1-4; D unclear. The clonotype originates from a man aged 18 to 29 in good health. Some clones in this sample may be carry-over from other donors' samples. The CDR3 loop is CASTGKANEKLFF. DNA for the CDR3: TGTGCCAGCACGGGAAAGGCCAATGAAAAACTGTTTTTT.